What follows describes a single T cell receptor (beta chain). Antigen: not known. This record belongs to a study of T-cell memory formation after mild COVID-19. Across the whole study: Clusters of TCRs were largely donor specific. General study results and limits: A subset of responding clones appeared in pre-infection memory, suggesting cross-reactive memory joined.

V lost 3 bases to trimming and J lost 1 base, with 12 bases between them. This CDR3 is 15 amino acids long. CDR1 LNHDA and CDR2 SQIVND come from the germline V gene (reference sequence). TCRdb called the 5' RACE reads again in MiXCR, with one record for every CDR3 protein. The table lists around 340,000 distinct CDR3 sequences, around 20% of them singletons. The chain uses TRBV19 and TRBJ2-5; D might be TRBD1 (6 bases). This clonotype was sampled from an adult woman who had mild COVID-19 (a few samples of this study predate the infection). Cell type and time point are not known. Input material: PBMCs or a T cell subset sorted from them (not recorded which). The CDR3 region is CASSIRGTTQETQYF. CDR3 coding DNA: TGTGCCAGTAGTATTCGAGGGACAACCCAAGAGACCCAGTACTTC.